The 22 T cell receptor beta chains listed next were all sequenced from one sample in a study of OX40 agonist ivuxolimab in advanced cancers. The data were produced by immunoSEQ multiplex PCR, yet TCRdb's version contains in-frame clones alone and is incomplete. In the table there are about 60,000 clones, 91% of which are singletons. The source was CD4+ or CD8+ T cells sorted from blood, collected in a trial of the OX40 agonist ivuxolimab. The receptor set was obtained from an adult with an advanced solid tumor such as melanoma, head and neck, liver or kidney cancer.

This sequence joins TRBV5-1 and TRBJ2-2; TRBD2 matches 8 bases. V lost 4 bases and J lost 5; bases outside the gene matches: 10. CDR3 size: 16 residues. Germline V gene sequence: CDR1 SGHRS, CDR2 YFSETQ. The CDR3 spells CASSPPGLDRTGELFF. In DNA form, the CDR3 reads TGCGCCAGCAGCCCCCCGGGACTAGACCGGACCGGGGAGCTGTTTTTT. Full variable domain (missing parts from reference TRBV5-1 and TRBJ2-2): KAGVTQTPRYLIKTRGQQVTLSCSPISGHRSVSWYQQTPGQGLQFLFEYFSETQRNKGNFPGRFSGRQFSNSRSEMNVSTLELGDSALYLCASSPPGLDRTGELFFGEGSRLTVL.

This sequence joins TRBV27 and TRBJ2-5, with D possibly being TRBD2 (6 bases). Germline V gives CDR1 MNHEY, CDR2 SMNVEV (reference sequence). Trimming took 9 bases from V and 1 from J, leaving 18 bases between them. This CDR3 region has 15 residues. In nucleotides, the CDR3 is TGTGCCAGTCCTTTAGGAGGGGACTTCCAAGAGACCCAGTACTTC. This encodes CASPLGGDFQETQYF.

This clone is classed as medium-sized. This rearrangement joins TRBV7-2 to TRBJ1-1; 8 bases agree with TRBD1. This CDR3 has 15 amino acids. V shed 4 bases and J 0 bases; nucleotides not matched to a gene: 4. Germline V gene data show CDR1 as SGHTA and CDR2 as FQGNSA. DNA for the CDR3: TGTGCCAGCAGCTATCAGGGGGCCATGAACACTGAAGCTTTCTTT. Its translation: CASSYQGAMNTEAFF.

CDR3 DNA sequence: TGTGCCAGCAGTTTAGCAGGGGCCGGGGCCAACGTCCTGACTTTC. It specifies CASSLAGAGANVLTF. The rearrangement links TRBV28 to TRBJ2-6, with D perhaps matching TRBD1 (6 bases). Germline CDR1 MDHEN, CDR2 SYDVKM. CDR3 size: 15 residues. V was cut by 2 bases and J by 4 bases, with 9 bases left in between.

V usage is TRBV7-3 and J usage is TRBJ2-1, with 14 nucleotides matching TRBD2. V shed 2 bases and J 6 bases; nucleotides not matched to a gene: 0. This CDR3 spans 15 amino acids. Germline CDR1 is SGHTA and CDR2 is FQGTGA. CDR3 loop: CASSLGLAGGNEQFF. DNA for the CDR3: TGTGCCAGCAGCTTAGGACTAGCGGGAGGCAATGAGCAGTTCTTC.

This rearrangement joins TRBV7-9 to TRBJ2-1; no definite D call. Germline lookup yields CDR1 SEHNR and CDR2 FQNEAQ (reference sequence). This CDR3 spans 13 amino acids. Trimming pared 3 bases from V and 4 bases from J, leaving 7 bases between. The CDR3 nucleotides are TGTGCCAGCAGCTTCTTAACGTACAATGAGCAGTTCTTC. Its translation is CASSFLTYNEQFF.

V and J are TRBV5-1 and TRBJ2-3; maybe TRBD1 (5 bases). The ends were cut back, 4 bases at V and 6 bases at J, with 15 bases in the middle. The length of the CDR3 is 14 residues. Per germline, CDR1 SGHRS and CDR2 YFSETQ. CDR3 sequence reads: CASSLTVRMDTQYF. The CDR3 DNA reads TGCGCCAGCAGCCTGACAGTGAGGATGGATACGCAGTATTTT.

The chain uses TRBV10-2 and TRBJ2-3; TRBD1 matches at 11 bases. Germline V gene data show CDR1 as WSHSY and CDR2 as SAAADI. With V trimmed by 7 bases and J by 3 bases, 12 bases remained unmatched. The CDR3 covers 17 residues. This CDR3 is CASTRGARDRGTDTQYF. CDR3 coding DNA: TGCGCCAGCACCCGAGGGGCTCGGGACAGGGGGACAGATACGCAGTATTTT.

CDR3 nucleotide sequence: TGTGCCAGCAGTAAAGAGGGGACACCCCCGACAGATACGCAGTATTTT. Protein product: CASSKEGTPPTDTQYF. This chain links TRBV2 with TRBJ2-3; tentative D call: TRBD1 (6 bases). V dropped 5 bases and J dropped 3 bases, with 18 bases sitting between them. The germline V gene has CDR1 SNHLY and CDR2 FYNNEI. The CDR3 is made up of 16 amino acids.

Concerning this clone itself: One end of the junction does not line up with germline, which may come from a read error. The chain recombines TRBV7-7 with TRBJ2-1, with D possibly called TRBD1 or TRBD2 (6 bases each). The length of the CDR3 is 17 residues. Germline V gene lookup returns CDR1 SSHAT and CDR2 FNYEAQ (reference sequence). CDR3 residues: CASSLEGGPNSYNEQFF. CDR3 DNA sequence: TGTGCTAGCAGCTTAGAAGGGGGGCCCAACTCCTACAATGAGCAGTTCTTC.

Written as DNA, the CDR3 is TGTGCCAGCAGCCGCACCTTGGGGACAGGGGCACGGGAGCAGTACTTC. Its translation is CASSRTLGTGAREQYF. The chain recombines TRBV28 with TRBJ2-7, with 10 bases fitting TRBD1. This CDR3 has 16 amino acids. In germline, CDR1 is MDHEN, CDR2 SYDVKM. Trimming at V came to 6 bases and at J to 7 bases, leaving 15 bases not matched to a gene. Complete variable domain (other parts from reference TRBV28 and TRBJ2-7): DVKVTQSSRYLVKRTGEKVFLECVQDMDHENMFWYRQDPGLGLRLIYFSYDVKMKEKGDIPEGYSVSREKKERFSLILESASTNQTSMYLCASSRTLGTGAREQYFGPGTRLTVT.

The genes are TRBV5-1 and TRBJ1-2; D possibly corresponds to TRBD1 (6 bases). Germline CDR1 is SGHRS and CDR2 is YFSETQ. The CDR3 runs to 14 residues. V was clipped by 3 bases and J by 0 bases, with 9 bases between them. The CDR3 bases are TGCGCCAGCAGCTACAGGGCGACTAACTATGGCTACACCTTC. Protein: CASSYRATNYGYTF.

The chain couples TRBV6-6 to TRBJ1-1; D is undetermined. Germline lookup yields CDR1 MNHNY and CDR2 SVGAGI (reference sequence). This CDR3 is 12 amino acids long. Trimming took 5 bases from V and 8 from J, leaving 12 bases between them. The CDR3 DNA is TGTGCCAGCAGTATACCCCTTTACGAAGCTTTCTTT. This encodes CASSIPLYEAFF.

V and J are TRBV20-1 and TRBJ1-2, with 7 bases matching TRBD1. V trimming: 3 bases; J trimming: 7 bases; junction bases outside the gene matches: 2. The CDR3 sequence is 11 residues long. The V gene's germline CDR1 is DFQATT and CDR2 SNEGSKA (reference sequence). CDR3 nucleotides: TGCAGTGCTAGGGCAGGGGGTGGCTACACCTTC. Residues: CSARAGGGYTF.

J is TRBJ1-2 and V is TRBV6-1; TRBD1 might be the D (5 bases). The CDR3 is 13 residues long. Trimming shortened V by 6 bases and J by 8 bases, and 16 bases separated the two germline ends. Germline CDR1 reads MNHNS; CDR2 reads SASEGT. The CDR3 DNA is TGTGCCAGCAGCTTCGGGGGTGATCGCGGCTACACCTTC. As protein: CASSFGGDRGYTF.

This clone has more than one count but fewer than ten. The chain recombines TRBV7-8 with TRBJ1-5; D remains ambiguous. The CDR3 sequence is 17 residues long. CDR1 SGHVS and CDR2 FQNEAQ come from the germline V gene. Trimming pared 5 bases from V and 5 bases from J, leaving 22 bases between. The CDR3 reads CASSPGLRFRVDQPQHF. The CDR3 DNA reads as TGTGCCAGCAGCCCCGGGCTCAGATTTCGGGTCGATCAGCCCCAGCATTTT.

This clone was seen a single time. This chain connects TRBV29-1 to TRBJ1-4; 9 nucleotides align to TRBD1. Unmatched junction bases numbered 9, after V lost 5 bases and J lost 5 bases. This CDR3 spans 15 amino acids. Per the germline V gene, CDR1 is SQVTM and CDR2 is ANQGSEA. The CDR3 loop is CSVLGTGGWNEKLFF. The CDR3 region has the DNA TGCAGCGTTCTGGGAACAGGGGGCTGGAATGAAAAACTGTTTTTT. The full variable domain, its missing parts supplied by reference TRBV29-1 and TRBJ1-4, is SAVISQKPSRDICQRGTSLTIQCQVDSQVTMMFWYRQQPGQSLTLIATANQGSEATYESGFVIDKFPISRPNLTFSTLTVSNMSPEDSSIYLCSVLGTGGWNEKLFFGSGTQLSVL.

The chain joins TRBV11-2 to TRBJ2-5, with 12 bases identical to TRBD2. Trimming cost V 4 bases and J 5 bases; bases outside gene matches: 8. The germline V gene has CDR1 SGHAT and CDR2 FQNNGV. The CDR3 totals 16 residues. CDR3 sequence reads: CASSYTTSGGSETQYF. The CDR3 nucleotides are TGTGCCAGCAGCTACACGACTAGCGGGGGCAGCGAGACCCAGTACTTC.

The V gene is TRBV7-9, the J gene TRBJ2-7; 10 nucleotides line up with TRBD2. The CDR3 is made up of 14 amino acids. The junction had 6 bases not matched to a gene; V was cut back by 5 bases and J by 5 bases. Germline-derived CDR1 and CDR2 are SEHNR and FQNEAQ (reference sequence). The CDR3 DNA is TGTGCCAGCAGCCCAGCGGGAGGGGCGAACGAGCAGTACTTC. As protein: CASSPAGGANEQYF.

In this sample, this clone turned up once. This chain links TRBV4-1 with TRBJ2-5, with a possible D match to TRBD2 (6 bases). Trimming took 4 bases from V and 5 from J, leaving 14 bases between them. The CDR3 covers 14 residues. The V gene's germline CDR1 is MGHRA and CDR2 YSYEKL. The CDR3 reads CASSPLGGRETQYF. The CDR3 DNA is TGCGCCAGCAGCCCCCTTGGAGGGAGGGAGACCCAGTACTTC.

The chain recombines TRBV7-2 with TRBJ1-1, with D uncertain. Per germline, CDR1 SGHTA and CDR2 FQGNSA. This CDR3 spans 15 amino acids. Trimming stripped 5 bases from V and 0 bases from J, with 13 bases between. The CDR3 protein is CASSPPGSLNTEAFF. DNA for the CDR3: TGTGCCAGCAGCCCCCCAGGTAGTCTGAACACTGAAGCTTTCTTT.

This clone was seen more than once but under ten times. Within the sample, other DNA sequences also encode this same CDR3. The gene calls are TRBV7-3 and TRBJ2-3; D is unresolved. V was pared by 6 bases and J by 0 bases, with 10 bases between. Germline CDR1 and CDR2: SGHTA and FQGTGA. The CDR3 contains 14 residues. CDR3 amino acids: CASSRDTSTDTQYF. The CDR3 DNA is TGTGCCAGCAGTCGTGATACGAGCACAGATACGCAGTATTTT. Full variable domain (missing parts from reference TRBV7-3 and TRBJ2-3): GAGVSQTPSNKVTEKGKYVELRCDPISGHTALYWYRQSLGQGPEFLIYFQGTGAADDSGLPNDRFFAVRPEGSVSTLKIQRTERGDSAVYLCASSRDTSTDTQYFGPGTRLTVL.